This T cell receptor (beta chain) was obtained from a study of T cells in Graves' hyperthyroidism and ophthalmopathy. This clonotype was observed many times. Authors of the study amplified TCR beta CDR3 regions from RNA transcripts. The HTBI primer set was used in a first-round RT-PCR of the TCR CDR3. TCRdb used MiXCR to reprocess the multiplex PCR reads, holding one entry per CDR3 protein. The table includes around 620,000 distinct CDR3 sequences, about a sixth detected once. Calling Graves' hyperthyroidism stable meant ophthalmopathy did not progress within 18 months. Looked up from germline, CDR1 is MNHEY and CDR2 is SMNVEV (reference sequence). V was clipped by 2 bases and J by 8 bases; unmatched bases: 4. The CDR3 covers 13 residues.

The chain carries TRBV27 and TRBJ1-2; 8 bases are shared with TRBD1. This TCR came from a woman in her 30s with Graves' hyperthyroidism. The sample taken for sequencing was blood. The CDR3 bases are TGTGCCAGCAGTTTAAGACAGGGGAGAGGCTACACCTTC. Translation: CASSLRQGRGYTF.